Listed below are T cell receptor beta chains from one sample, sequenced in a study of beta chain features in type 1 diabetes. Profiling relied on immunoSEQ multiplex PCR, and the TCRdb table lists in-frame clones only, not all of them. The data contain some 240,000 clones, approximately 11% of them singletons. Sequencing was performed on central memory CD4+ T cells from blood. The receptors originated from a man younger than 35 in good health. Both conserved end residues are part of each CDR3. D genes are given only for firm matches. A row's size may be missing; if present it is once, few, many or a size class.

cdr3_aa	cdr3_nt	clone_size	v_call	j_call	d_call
CASSSSGGIYEQYF	TGCGCCAGCAGCTCCTCCGGGGGGATCTACGAGCAGTACTTC	few	TRBV4-3	TRBJ2-7	TRBD2
CASSQDGGRYEQYF	TGTGCCAGCAGCCAAGACGGTGGTCGCTACGAGCAGTACTTC	many	TRBV14	TRBJ2-7	-
CASTPGTGVYEQYF	TGTGCCAGCACTCCCGGGACAGGGGTCTACGAGCAGTACTTC	-	TRBV7-9	TRBJ2-7	TRBD1
CASKGVGAKNIQYF	TGTGCCAGCAAGGGGGTCGGGGCCAAAAACATTCAGTACTTC	few	TRBV28	TRBJ2-4	-
CASSALRGAWEKLFF	TGTGCCAGCAGCGCCCTGAGGGGGGCTTGGGAAAAACTGTTTTTT	-	TRBV7-2	TRBJ1-4	-
CASTYFSVNEQYF	TGCGCCAGCACCTACTTTAGCGTCAACGAGCAGTACTTC	-	TRBV23-1	TRBJ2-7	-
CASSLRDRGRADTQYF	TGTGCCAGCAGTTTAAGGGACAGGGGGCGCGCAGATACGCAGTATTTT	few	TRBV27	TRBJ2-3	TRBD1
CASSLQRGDFYEQYF	TGTGCCAGCAGTCTGCAACGGGGGGACTTCTACGAGCAGTACTTC	few	TRBV27	TRBJ2-7	TRBD2
CAWSGDRSRQFF	TGTGCCTGGTCCGGGGATAGAAGTCGGCAGTTCTTC	-	TRBV30	TRBJ2-1	-
CASSYRDEQYF	TGTGCCAGCAGTTACCGGGACGAGCAGTACTTC	-	TRBV6-6	TRBJ2-7	-
CASQGDAYEQYF	TGTGCCAGCCAGGGTGATGCCTACGAGCAGTACTTC	-	TRBV6-6	TRBJ2-7	-
CASSLQGAPRGYTF	TGTGCCAGCAGCCTTCAGGGGGCACCGAGGGGCTACACCTTC	-	TRBV25-1	TRBJ1-2	TRBD1
CASSPPTSTYEQYF	TGCGCCAGCAGCCCCCCGACTAGCACCTACGAGCAGTACTTC	-	TRBV5-1	TRBJ2-7	TRBD2
CASRYWDRPYEQYF	TGTGCCAGCAGATACTGGGACAGGCCCTACGAGCAGTACTTC	-	TRBV27	TRBJ2-7	TRBD1
CASSVGGLGTYNEQFF	TGTGCCAGCAGCGTAGGAGGACTAGGGACTTACAATGAGCAGTTCTTC	-	TRBV9	TRBJ2-1	TRBD2
CASSRLRTEIETQYF	TGTGCCAGCAGCCGACTTCGGACAGAAATAGAGACCCAGTACTTC	few	TRBV14	TRBJ2-5	-